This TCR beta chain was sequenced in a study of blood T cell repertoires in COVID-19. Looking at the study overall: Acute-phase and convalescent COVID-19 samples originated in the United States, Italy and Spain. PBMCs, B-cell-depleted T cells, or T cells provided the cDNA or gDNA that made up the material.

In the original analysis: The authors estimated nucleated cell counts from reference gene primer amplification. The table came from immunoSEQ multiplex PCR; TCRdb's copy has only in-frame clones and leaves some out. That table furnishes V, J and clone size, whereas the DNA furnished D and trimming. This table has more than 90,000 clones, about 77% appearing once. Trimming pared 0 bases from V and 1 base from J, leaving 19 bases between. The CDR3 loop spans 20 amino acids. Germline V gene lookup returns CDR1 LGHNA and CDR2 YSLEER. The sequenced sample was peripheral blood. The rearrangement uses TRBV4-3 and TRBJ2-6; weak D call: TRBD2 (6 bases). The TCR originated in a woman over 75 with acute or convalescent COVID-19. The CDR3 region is CASSQEALKGLVSGANVLTF. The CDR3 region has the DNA TGCGCCAGCAGCCAAGAAGCCCTAAAGGGACTCGTTTCTGGGGCCAACGTCCTGACTTTC.